This T cell receptor (beta chain) emerged from a study of cytomegalovirus exposure and HLA in healthy donors. Study information: A later analysis reported the 100 to 150 validation repertoires used the same platform as the roughly 700 first-cohort repertoires.

TCRdb's table, derived via immunoSEQ multiplex PCR, lists solely in-frame clones and lacks some. The table has 330,000 or so clones, 86% seen once. The study, taken as a whole, reports: First-cohort TCR clusters tended to co-occur in the 130 or so validation repertoires, a later analysis found.

This CDR3 spans 14 amino acids. With 4 bases removed from V and 4 bases from J, the gap between germline ends came to 14 bases. Germline lookup yields CDR1 SGHRS and CDR2 YFSETQ. On this clone itself: Its matching antigen is unknown.

What was sequenced was PBMCs. This receptor was obtained from a woman aged 18-29 years in good health and CMV-seronegative. The chain combines TRBV5-1 with TRBJ2-5, with TRBD1 as a possible D gene (5 bases). DNA of the CDR3: TGCGCCAGCAGCACCCAAGACAGTCGAGAGACCCAGTACTTC. This translates into CASSTQDSRETQYF.